Sequencing of this T cell receptor (beta chain) was carried out in a study of Graves' ophthalmopathy and Graves' hyperthyroidism. Remarks on this clonotype: The target antigen is unknown.

The CDR3 consists of 13 residues. The germline V and J ends were trimmed by 3 bases and 5 bases, with 10 bases remaining between them. Per the germline V gene, CDR1 is KGHSH and CDR2 is LQKENI. The study, taken as a whole, reports: With 70.59% sensitivity and about 78% specificity, the model predicted ophthalmopathy progression. Among expanded thyroid clonotypes above 0.001 frequency, most also occurred in blood.

Each hyperthyroidism patient was newly diagnosed, with under 2 months' duration, and aged 18 to 65. Clinical symptoms and serum thyroxine were used for diagnosis; TRAb, thyroid ultrasound and orbital computed tomography were also relied on. Amplification targeted the TCR beta CDR3 regions, with RNA transcripts as the source material. HTBI primers were used in a first-round RT-PCR, which preceded a second-round multiplex PCR. TCRdb re-called the multiplex PCR reads through MiXCR, storing one row per CDR3 protein. This sample yields about 1.2 million distinct CDR3 sequences, of which about 36% are seen a single time; around 10% belongs to the top ten.

Sequencing was performed on peripheral blood or thyroid tissue (not recorded which). This clonotype originated in an adult man with Graves' hyperthyroidism. V and J are TRBV18 and TRBJ1-1; maybe TRBD1 (5 bases). CDR3 amino acids: CASSPGGETEAFF. For the CDR3, the DNA is TGTGCCAGCTCACCGGGGGGAGAGACTGAAGCTTTCTTT.